This note documents a single TCR beta chain sequence. Generated by immunoSEQ multiplex PCR, the TCRdb table keeps only in-frame clones and is missing some. The sample contains some 70,000 clones, 65% to 85% of which appear only once. These data are taken from a study of control samples from healthy donors and cancer patients. This CDR3 contains 15 residues. Germline assignment: CDR1 MNHEY and CDR2 SMNVEV (reference sequence). Trimming left V 6 bases short and J 5 bases short, with 19 bases between. The sequencing sample was made of blood. This sequence joins TRBV27 and TRBJ2-5, with D possibly TRBD1 on 6 matching bases. The receptor was derived from a man aged 55 to 70 in good health. CDR3 loop: CASSPRRGGMETQYF. In DNA form, the CDR3 reads TGTGCCAGCAGCCCCCGCAGGGGCGGAATGGAGACCCAGTACTTC.